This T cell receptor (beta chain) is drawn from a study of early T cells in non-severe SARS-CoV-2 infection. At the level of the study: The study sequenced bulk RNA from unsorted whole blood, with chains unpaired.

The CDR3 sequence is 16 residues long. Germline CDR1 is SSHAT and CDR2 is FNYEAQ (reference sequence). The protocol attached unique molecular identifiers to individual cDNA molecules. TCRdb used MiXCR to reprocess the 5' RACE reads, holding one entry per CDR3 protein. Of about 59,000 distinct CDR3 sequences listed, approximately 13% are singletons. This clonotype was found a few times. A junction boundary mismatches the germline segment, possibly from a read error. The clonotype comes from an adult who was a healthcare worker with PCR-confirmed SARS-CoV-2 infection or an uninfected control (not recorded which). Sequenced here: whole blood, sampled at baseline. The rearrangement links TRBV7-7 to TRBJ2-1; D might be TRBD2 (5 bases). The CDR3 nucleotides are TGTGCTAGCAGCCCCCGGGTGAGGGACTCCTACAATGAGCAGTTCTTC. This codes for CASSPRVRDSYNEQFF.